One sample yielded the 30 T cell receptor beta chains listed below, sequenced in a study of cytomegalovirus exposure and HLA in healthy donors. The PCR made use of 60 Vbeta and 13 Jbeta primers. The assay was immunoSEQ multiplex PCR, and TCRdb's table has in-frame clones only and misses some. The sample lists 100,000 to 150,000 clones; roughly four fifths were seen once. Sequences were obtained from PBMCs. These receptor sequences come from a middle-aged woman in good health and CMV-seropositive.

The gene calls are TRBV7-9 and TRBJ2-3, with a weak D call TRBD2 (6 bases). Trimming shortened V by 8 bases and J by 3 bases, and 12 bases separated the two germline ends. The germline gives CDR1 SEHNR, CDR2 FQNEAQ (reference sequence). The CDR3 totals 13 residues. CDR3 protein: CASGPGGTDTQYF. Here the CDR3 DNA reads TGTGCCAGCGGACCTGGAGGGACAGATACGCAGTATTTT.

V usage is TRBV28 and J usage is TRBJ1-2; no firm D call. This CDR3 has 15 residues. Germline V CDR1 and CDR2: MDHEN, SYDVKM. Trimming removed 4 bases from V and 5 bases from J, with 17 bases in between. For the CDR3, the DNA is TGTGCCAGCAGTTATCCTACCCAATCTTTTTATGGCTACACCTTC. Its translation: CASSYPTQSFYGYTF.

V is TRBV9 and J is TRBJ2-2; D is ambiguous. Trimming pared 3 bases from V and 4 bases from J, leaving 7 bases between. The CDR3 runs to 13 residues. Looked up from germline, CDR1 is SGDLS and CDR2 is YYNGEE. CDR3 nucleotides: TGTGCCAGCAGCGCCTCGAGCACCGGGGAGCTGTTTTTT. It yields the protein CASSASSTGELFF.

The rearrangement links TRBV4-3 to TRBJ1-2; 8 bases match TRBD1. Germline V gene sequence: CDR1 LGHNA, CDR2 YSLEER. CDR3 length: 15 amino acids. With 4 bases clipped from V and 7 bases from J, the junction kept 11 bases outside the gene matches. The CDR3, as DNA: TGCGCCAGCAGCCCCGGACAGGGCATCATGCTTGGCTACACCTTC. Its translation: CASSPGQGIMLGYTF.

The chain joins TRBV6-5 to TRBJ1-6; possibly TRBD1 for D (5 bases). V was pared by 5 bases and J by 8 bases, with 10 bases between. The CDR3 sequence is 13 residues long. Per germline, CDR1 MNHEY and CDR2 SVGAGI. The DNA for the CDR3 is TGTGCCAGCAGTCCGTTCAGGGATTCACCCCTCCACTTT. Translating gives CASSPFRDSPLHF.

This chain joins TRBV2 and TRBJ1-1, with TRBD1 matching over 10 bases. There are 15 residues in the CDR3. The junction had 7 bases not matched to a gene; V was cut back by 0 bases and J by 9 bases. Germline V CDR1 and CDR2: SNHLY, FYNNEI. CDR3 coding DNA: TGTGCCAGCAGTGAAGCGCTTGGACAGGGGGAGAAAGCTTTCTTT. This codes for CASSEALGQGEKAFF.

The chain couples TRBV7-9 to TRBJ2-7, with D possibly being TRBD2 (5 bases). The CDR3 has 14 residues. Germline-derived CDR1 and CDR2 are SEHNR and FQNEAQ (reference sequence). V dropped 0 bases and J dropped 3 bases, with 9 bases sitting between them. CDR3 bases: TGTGCCAGCAGCTTAGCCGGCCGGGGCTACGAGCAGTACTTC. Residues: CASSLAGRGYEQYF.

This CDR3 is CASSGTGGGQPQHF. CDR3 DNA: TGTGCCAGCAGCGGAACAGGGGGCGGGCAGCCCCAGCATTTT. The chain links TRBV6-1 to TRBJ1-5; TRBD1 matches at 9 bases. Germline V lookup: CDR1 MNHNS, CDR2 SASEGT. With 6 bases clipped from V and 7 bases from J, the junction kept 7 bases outside the gene matches. The CDR3 loop spans 14 amino acids.

The chain uses TRBV21-1 and TRBJ2-5; the D call in the table, TRBD2, was not verified against the DNA. TRBV21-1 is termed a pseudogene. The CDR3 runs 16 residues. The CDR3 loop is CASICGPSGIGETQYF. CDR3 DNA: TGTGCCAGCATCTGTGGTCCTAGCGGGATCGGAGAGACCCAGTACTTC.

This clone was seen a single time. This chain joins TRBV28 and TRBJ2-2; unclear D gene. Germline V gives CDR1 MDHEN, CDR2 SYDVKM. This CDR3 region has 16 residues. V was shortened by 1 base and J by 11 bases, with 20 bases between the two germline ends. For the CDR3, the DNA is TGTGCCAGCAGTTTATCTGGCTTGGCAGGCGCCCGAGAGCTGTTTTTT. Translated, it gives CASSLSGLAGARELFF.

The V gene is TRBV25-1, the J gene TRBJ1-2, with TRBD1 matching 8 bases. The CDR3 is made up of 17 amino acids. From germline, CDR1 is MGHDK and CDR2 SYGVNS. Trimming took 3 bases from V and 5 from J; bases not matched to a gene: 14. DNA for the CDR3: TGTGCCAGCAGTGAGTTACTCCTCTCAGGGGGCGGTTATGGCTACACCTTC. Encoded protein: CASSELLLSGGGYGYTF.

The genes are TRBV4-1 and TRBJ2-2, with 10 bases aligning to TRBD2. There are 18 residues in the CDR3. CDR1 is MGHRA, CDR2 YSYEKL, per germline. Trimming cost V 0 bases and J 8 bases; bases outside gene matches: 12. The CDR3, as DNA: TGCGCCAGCAGCCAAGAGGAAAGGCTAGCGGGAGTTGGTGGGGAGCTGTTTTTT. The encoded protein is CASSQEERLAGVGGELFF.

This clone was found a few times. J is TRBJ2-7 and V is TRBV15; D remains unclear. Germline V CDR1 and CDR2: LNHNV, YYDKDF (reference sequence). The CDR3 is made up of 13 amino acids. V was trimmed by 4 bases and J by 4 bases, leaving 11 bases between them. CDR3 coding DNA: TGTGCCACCAGCACCAGGATGCCATACGAGCAGTACTTC. Translation: CATSTRMPYEQYF.

The V gene is TRBV9, the J gene TRBJ2-1, with 7 bases identical to TRBD1. The trim removed 3 bases at V and 1 base at J, leaving 4 bases unmatched. Germline CDR1 reads SGDLS; CDR2 reads YYNGEE. The CDR3 contains 15 residues. In DNA form, the CDR3 reads TGTGCCAGCAGCGAGGGGGCTCTATCCTACAATGAGCAGTTCTTC. Protein: CASSEGALSYNEQFF.

The genes are TRBV11-3 and TRBJ2-7, with 9 bases lining up with TRBD1. The CDR3 spans 13 residues. The germline CDR1 and CDR2 sequences are SGHNT and YENEEA. V lost 6 bases to trimming and J lost 7 bases; unmatched junction nucleotides: 7. The CDR3 here is CASRPGQGWEQYF. CDR3 DNA: TGTGCCAGCAGGCCCGGACAGGGGTGGGAGCAGTACTTC.

The chain employs TRBV7-8 and TRBJ1-5; D gene ambiguous. Germline V gene data show CDR1 as SGHVS and CDR2 as FQNEAQ. There are 14 residues in the CDR3. Trimming pared 1 base from V and 4 bases from J, leaving 8 bases between. CDR3 residues: CASSLVVSNQPQHF. The CDR3 bases are TGTGCCAGCAGCTTAGTAGTTTCTAATCAGCCCCAGCATTTT.

The V call is TRBV10-2, the J call TRBJ2-7; 8 nucleotides agree with TRBD2. From germline, CDR1 is WSHSY and CDR2 SAAADI. The CDR3 extends over 15 amino acids. With 0 bases clipped from V and 4 bases from J, the junction kept 5 bases outside the gene matches. DNA of the CDR3: TGCGCCAGCAGTGAGTCGAGCGGACTAGCTTACGAGCAGTACTTC. Protein sequence: CASSESSGLAYEQYF.

The chain links TRBV5-4 to TRBJ2-3, with 8 bases identical to TRBD2. The CDR3 is 16 amino acids. Trimming cost V 0 bases and J 4 bases; bases outside gene matches: 7. The germline V gene encodes CDR1 SGHNT and CDR2 YYREEE (reference sequence). The CDR3 loop is CASSLGAGVWADTQYF. In DNA, the CDR3 is TGTGCCAGCAGCTTGGGAGCGGGAGTGTGGGCAGATACGCAGTATTTT.

This clone has only a few counts. V is TRBV25-1 and J is TRBJ1-1; maybe TRBD1 (5 bases). The CDR3 extends over 12 amino acids. CDR1 is MGHDK and CDR2 is SYGVNS in the germline V gene. The V and J ends lost 6 bases and 5 bases respectively, with 10 bases between them. CDR3 loop: CASSSGLTEAFF. DNA for the CDR3: TGTGCCAGCAGCTCAGGGCTTACTGAAGCTTTCTTT.

The chain is built from TRBV5-1 and TRBJ2-1; TRBD2 matches 10 bases. V shed 2 bases, J shed 10 bases, and the junction held 9 bases outside the gene matches. Per germline, CDR1 SGHRS and CDR2 YFSETQ. The CDR3 length is 15 residues. The CDR3, as DNA: TGCGCCAGCAGCTTCCGGCTAGCGGGAGAAGGAGAGCAGTTCTTC. Its protein product is CASSFRLAGEGEQFF.

In its sample, this clone was seen once. V gene TRBV11-2 combines with J gene TRBJ2-1, with D tentatively TRBD2 (6 bases). Germline assignment: CDR1 SGHAT and CDR2 FQNNGV. CDR3 length equals 17 residues. The V end was cut by 5 bases, the J end by 2 bases, with 19 bases between. The CDR3 here is CASSTVWIADTYNEQFF. The DNA of the CDR3 is TGTGCCAGCAGCACCGTCTGGATAGCGGACACCTACAATGAGCAGTTCTTC.

V and J are TRBV4-3 and TRBJ2-7; weak D call: TRBD1 (5 bases). The CDR3 extends over 14 amino acids. Germline-derived CDR1 and CDR2 are LGHNA and YSLEER. The ends were cut back, 1 base at V and 4 bases at J, with 11 bases in the middle. The chain's CDR3 is CASSQGAGPYEQYF. The CDR3 DNA is TGCGCCAGCAGCCAAGGCGCAGGGCCGTACGAGCAGTACTTC.

The chain has TRBV11-2 and TRBJ2-7; 8 nucleotides line up with TRBD2. CDR3 size: 15 residues. J lost 6 bases, V lost 4 bases, and 11 bases had no gene match. Germline CDR1 reads SGHAT; CDR2 reads FQNNGV. The CDR3 here is CASSSLLAGGFEQYF. The DNA of the CDR3 is TGTGCCAGCAGCTCCCTGCTGGCGGGAGGTTTCGAGCAGTACTTC.

This clone was seen more than once but under ten times. The chain carries TRBV7-3 and TRBJ2-3, with 10 bases fitting TRBD1. The CDR3 totals 16 residues. Germline-derived CDR1 and CDR2 are SGHTA and FQGTGA. The trim removed 4 bases at V and 2 bases at J, leaving 6 bases unmatched. The CDR3 spells CASSWDRGDYTDTQYF. CDR3 DNA sequence: TGTGCCAGCAGCTGGGACAGGGGCGATTACACAGATACGCAGTATTTT. Looking up the rest from reference TRBV7-3 and TRBJ2-3 gives the full variable domain: GAGVSQTPSNKVTEKGKYVELRCDPISGHTALYWYRQSLGQGPEFLIYFQGTGAADDSGLPNDRFFAVRPEGSVSTLKIQRTERGDSAVYLCASSWDRGDYTDTQYFGPGTRLTVL.

The chain is built from TRBV6-1 and TRBJ1-1, with D unresolved. CDR3 length equals 12 residues. Germline CDR1 MNHNS, CDR2 SASEGT. V was clipped by 5 bases and J by 7 bases, with 11 bases between them. The CDR3 nucleotides read TGTGCCAGCAGTCAACTAGACCTTGAAGCTTTCTTT. This encodes CASSQLDLEAFF.

The chain carries TRBV27 and TRBJ2-3; 7 bases are shared with TRBD1. Trimming at V came to 6 bases and at J to 3 bases, leaving 3 bases not matched to a gene. CDR1 and CDR2 from the germline V gene are MNHEY and SMNVEV (reference sequence). The CDR3 is 13 amino acids. CDR3 in DNA: TGTGCCAGCAGGCCGGACAGGACAGATACGCAGTATTTT. The encoded protein is CASRPDRTDTQYF.

The rearrangement joins TRBV2 to TRBJ2-5; 7 nucleotides match TRBD1. Trimming at V came to 9 bases and at J to 4 bases, leaving 5 bases not matched to a gene. This CDR3 is 12 amino acids long. The germline CDR1 and CDR2 sequences are SNHLY and FYNNEI. CDR3 DNA: TGTGCCAGTGCGGCAGGGGGAGAGACCCAGTACTTC. It translates to CASAAGGETQYF.

The chain carries TRBV28 and TRBJ2-1, with 9 bases that match TRBD2. J was trimmed by 1 base and V by 6 bases; bases with no gene match: 19. Germline V gene lookup returns CDR1 MDHEN and CDR2 SYDVKM. The CDR3 sequence is 20 residues long. The CDR3 spells CASRPRLSGGRAVSYNEQFF. DNA for the CDR3: TGTGCCAGCAGACCCAGACTTTCGGGCGGGAGGGCCGTATCCTACAATGAGCAGTTCTTC.

The chain has TRBV7-3 and TRBJ2-1; D is uncertain. The CDR3 runs 16 residues. Deletions cut 5 bases from V and 10 bases from J, with 24 bases between. CDR1 SGHTA and CDR2 FQGTGA come from the germline V gene. CDR3 bases: TGTGCCAGCAGCCCCAATCCCTTGATGGCTTACGCCGAGCAGTTCTTC. Amino acid sequence: CASSPNPLMAYAEQFF.

This clone was detected once. This chain connects TRBV5-4 to TRBJ2-1; 12 bases are a match to TRBD2. The CDR3 totals 15 residues. The ends lost 4 bases at V and 5 bases at J; junction bases unmatched: 4. Per the germline V gene, CDR1 is SGHNT and CDR2 is YYREEE (reference sequence). The CDR3 DNA reads as TGTGCCAGCAGCCTGGGACTAGCGGGCGACAATGAGCAGTTCTTC. Protein: CASSLGLAGDNEQFF.